These T cell receptor beta chains were read from a single sample in a study of glioma-infiltrating T cells after dendritic cell vaccination. This table comes from immunoSEQ multiplex PCR, and its TCRdb copy is limited to in-frame clones, with some not included. Among 85,000 to 100,000 clones listed, 85% were seen once. The specimen was blood, collected after dendritic cell vaccination. Receptor source: a human donor with glioblastoma. Each CDR3 is given without its conserved first and last residue.

TRBV13	TRBJ1-2	ASSDRDRVNYGYT
TRBV7-3	TRBJ2-1	ASTPDRDGEQF
TRBV28	TRBJ2-7	ASTLTSGGVEQY
TRBV11-2	TRBJ2-1	ASSSNPQGASYNEQF
TRBV4-2	TRBJ2-1	ASSHRPGLGDNEQF
TRBV6-5	TRBJ2-6	ASSWGRSGANVLT
TRBV5-6	TRBJ2-7	ASSQIPGSTYEQY
TRBV18	TRBJ2-1	ASSPQSPAGGSVEQF
TRBV9	TRBJ2-1	ASSVVQGKSSYNEQF
TRBV12-5	TRBJ2-7	ASGPRLAGGPVHEQY
TRBV9	TRBJ2-1	ASSVETSSYNEQF
TRBV29-1	TRBJ2-5	SVGTGGTQY
TRBV15	TRBJ2-7	ATSRFTGGASYEQY
TRBV5-4	TRBJ1-1	ASSSGTGVIAEAF
TRBV6-1	TRBJ2-3	ASQWTSTDTQY
TRBV5-6	TRBJ1-2	ASSLAEIASGYT
TRBV2	TRBJ2-4	ASSPGEGLVNIQY
TRBV5-4	TRBJ2-5	ASSLDVQETQY
TRBV2	TRBJ1-2	ASSEPGVYGYT
TRBV28	TRBJ2-6	ASSSSPGEGHSGANVLT
TRBV27	TRBJ1-2	ASSASTGALYGYT
TRBV6-1	TRBJ2-7	ASSTDRGYEQY
TRBV7-9	TRBJ2-7	ASSSLSYEQY
TRBV19	TRBJ2-2	ASSSFLFANANTGELF
TRBV5-1	TRBJ2-1	ASSLISGGKDNEQF
TRBV7-9	TRBJ2-5	ASRPGTGIQETQY
TRBV7-3	TRBJ2-7	ASSLGDYEGYEQY
TRBV9	TRBJ1-1	ASSVETGSVTEAF
TRBV18	TRBJ1-2	ASSPELLPPNYGYT
TRBV6-1	TRBJ1-1	ASSEMDGGHTEAF
TRBV2	TRBJ2-5	ASRRTGQETQY
TRBV19	TRBJ2-2	ASSINQGATGELF
TRBV7-9	TRBJ1-1	ASSLQGNTEAF
TRBV13	TRBJ1-1	ASRTGTVTMNTEAF
TRBV7-9	TRBJ1-1	ASSLVGDSSEAF
TRBV11-2	TRBJ1-1	ASGPGPGINTEAF
TRBV5-1	TRBJ2-1	ASSLVLALNEQF
TRBV29-1	TRBJ1-1	SIRGQNTEAF
TRBV4-1	TRBJ2-1	ASSQDVLAGAYNEQF
TRBV15	TRBJ2-5	ATSRGEVQETQY
TRBV14	TRBJ2-3	ASSQANEGTQY
TRBV9	TRBJ1-1	ASQRTANTEAF
TRBV9	TRBJ2-3	ASSPKGLVGPSSTDTQY
TRBV18	TRBJ2-3	ASSTRTSGSTAASTDTQY
TRBV28	TRBJ2-1	ASKPAEYNEQF
TRBV9	TRBJ2-3	ASSVAVGGPSDTQY
TRBV2	TRBJ2-1	ASSIAVGQGDSNEQF
TRBV15	TRBJ1-1	ATSRDSTGSAF
TRBV5-1	TRBJ1-2	ASSLEPGGYT
TRBV4-1	TRBJ2-3	ASSQARGGETDTQY